What follows describes a single TCR beta chain. The antigen is undetermined. This sample is part of a study of STAT5B mutations in CD4+ large granular lymphocyte leukemia. The CDR3 loop spans 17 amino acids. Unmatched junction bases numbered 14, after V lost 4 bases and J lost 6 bases. Germline V gene data show CDR1 as SGHNT and CDR2 as YYREEE (reference sequence). Study results and caveats: No patients shared main leukemic clonotypes, though roughly 25% appeared at low frequency elsewhere. Top patient clones used TRBV06 genes more often: 8/27 versus 2/35 in controls.

Assay used: immunoSEQ multiplex PCR; TCRdb lists only in-frame clones, some missing. The data show some 51,000 clones, roughly 84% seen once. The sequence came from a human donor in good health. The sample comprised CD4+ T cells from blood buffy coats. The chain employs TRBV5-4 and TRBJ2-3, with TRBD1 identical over 10 bases. The DNA of the CDR3 is TGTGCCAGCAGCACCAAAACTTCCGGGACAGGGGAGGATACGCAGTATTTT. Residues: CASSTKTSGTGEDTQYF.